These 18 T cell receptor beta chains were all obtained from the same sample, sequenced in a study of blood T cell repertoires in COVID-19. The method was immunoSEQ multiplex PCR; TCRdb's version includes in-frame clones alone and lacks a portion of them. The sample records about 190,000 clones, about 85% being singletons. Specimen: peripheral blood. All receptors come from a human donor in a cohort sampled during active COVID-19.

This clone was seen once. Additional DNA sequences in this sample encode the identical CDR3. This chain connects TRBV18 to TRBJ1-1; D might be TRBD1 (5 bases). The CDR3 has 13 residues. Germline V gene data show CDR1 as KGHSH and CDR2 as LQKENI. V was shortened by 2 bases and J by 5 bases, with 9 bases between the two germline ends. The CDR3 sequence is CASSPSGGTEAFF. The DNA for the CDR3 is TGTGCCAGCTCACCATCGGGGGGTACTGAAGCTTTCTTT.

V gene TRBV5-1 combines with J gene TRBJ1-2; the D is unclear. V dropped 2 bases and J dropped 8 bases, with 10 bases sitting between them. Germline CDR1 SGHRS, CDR2 YFSETQ. The CDR3 spans 12 residues. CDR3 sequence reads: CASSFQDWGYTF. The DNA of the CDR3 is TGCGCCAGCAGCTTCCAGGATTGGGGCTACACCTTC.

As DNA, the CDR3 is TGTGCCAGCAGTCCACAGCGGGACCGGGTCCGGGAGCTGTTTTTT. Translating gives CASSPQRDRVRELFF. The chain recombines TRBV6-5 with TRBJ2-2, with 7 positions matching TRBD2. The CDR3 sequence is 15 residues long. From germline, CDR1 is MNHEY and CDR2 SVGAGI. V was pared by 5 bases and J by 9 bases, with 12 bases of the junction left unmatched.

This rearrangement joins TRBV9 to TRBJ1-1, with D possibly matching TRBD1 (5 bases). CDR3 length equals 14 residues. Trimming took off 2 bases at V and 0 bases at J, with 8 bases between the two ends. Germline V CDR1 and CDR2: SGDLS, YYNGEE. This CDR3 is CASSVTGVNTEAFF. The CDR3 DNA follows: TGTGCCAGCAGCGTCACGGGGGTGAACACTGAAGCTTTCTTT.

The chain recombines TRBV4-1 with TRBJ1-6, with 9 positions matching TRBD1. Germline V gene lookup returns CDR1 MGHRA and CDR2 YSYEKL. The CDR3 length is 15 residues. J lost 10 bases, V lost 1 base, and 5 bases had no gene match. Here the CDR3 DNA reads TGCGCCAGCAGCCAAGCGGGACAGGGCAACTCACCCCTCCACTTT. Amino acid sequence: CASSQAGQGNSPLHF.

The chain employs TRBV5-1 and TRBJ2-7; 8 bases agree with TRBD2. Germline loops: CDR1 SGHRS, CDR2 YFSETQ. J gave up 2 bases and V 0 bases, and 4 bases lay outside the gene matches. This CDR3 spans 15 amino acids. The CDR3, as DNA: TGCGCCAGCAGCTTGGACCTAGCGGGTGCCTACGAGCAGTACTTC. Translating it yields CASSLDLAGAYEQYF.

This clone was seen a few times. The chain links TRBV19 to TRBJ1-5; D is perhaps TRBD1 (5 bases). This CDR3 is 12 amino acids long. V was trimmed by 10 bases and J by 1 base, leaving 8 bases between them. The V gene's germline CDR1 is LNHDA and CDR2 SQIVND (reference sequence). CDR3: CATRQSNQPQHF. The CDR3 region has the DNA TGTGCCACCCGACAGAGCAATCAGCCCCAGCATTTT.

The CDR3 here is CASSYPGRRELCTF. Here the CDR3 DNA reads TGTGCCAGCAGTTACCCAGGTCGACGCGAACTGTGCACCTTC. The V gene is TRBV6-2 or TRBV6-3, the J gene TRBJ1-2, with D hard to call. V dropped 2 bases and J dropped 13 bases, with 20 bases sitting between them. The CDR3 has 14 residues. Germline-derived CDR1 and CDR2 are MNHEY and SVGEGT.

This chain connects TRBV5-1 to TRBJ2-5; a weak D match, TRBD2 (6 bases). V lost 4 bases and J lost 2, with 15 bases in between. The CDR3 loop spans 15 amino acids. CDR1 is SGHRS, CDR2 YFSETQ, per germline. The CDR3 region is CASSPRGGGQETQYF. In DNA, the CDR3 is TGCGCCAGCAGCCCCCGGGGAGGTGGGCAAGAGACCCAGTACTTC. Full variable domain (missing parts from reference TRBV5-1 and TRBJ2-5): KAGVTQTPRYLIKTRGQQVTLSCSPISGHRSVSWYQQTPGQGLQFLFEYFSETQRNKGNFPGRFSGRQFSNSRSEMNVSTLELGDSALYLCASSPRGGGQETQYFGPGTRLLVL.

This clone has only a few counts. The V call is TRBV3-1 (or the pseudogene TRBV3-2), the J call TRBJ1-6, with D uncertain. The CDR3 runs 11 residues. Trimming removed 8 bases from V and 7 bases from J, with 6 bases in between. Germline loops: CDR1 LGHDT, CDR2 YNNKEL (reference sequence). The CDR3 sequence: CASAGNSPLHF. For the CDR3, the DNA is TGTGCCAGCGCGGGGAATTCACCCCTCCACTTT.

The CDR3 reads CASSEAGGNRHGYTF. In nucleotides, the CDR3 is TGTGCCAGCAGTGAAGCGGGGGGGAACCGCCATGGCTACACCTTC. The J gene is TRBJ1-2, the V gene TRBV6-1; weak D call: TRBD1 (5 bases). CDR3 length equals 15 residues. The germline V and J ends were trimmed by 0 bases and 6 bases, with 14 bases remaining between them. CDR1 MNHNS and CDR2 SASEGT come from the germline V gene.

The chain combines TRBV18 with TRBJ1-2; D gene unclear. Deletions cut 3 bases from V and 2 bases from J, with 7 bases between. CDR1 KGHSH and CDR2 LQKENI come from the germline V gene. The CDR3 spans 13 residues. CDR3 in DNA: TGTGCCAGCTCACCGGGCAGAAACTATGGCTACACCTTC. Translating gives CASSPGRNYGYTF.

Note on this clone: Different DNA sequences within this sample yield the same CDR3. The chain uses TRBV27 and TRBJ1-1; D unclear. Per germline, CDR1 MNHEY and CDR2 SMNVEV (reference sequence). V gave up 4 bases and J gave up 0 bases, with 3 bases separating them. The CDR3 extends over 12 amino acids. CDR3 sequence reads: CASSSVNTEAFF. The CDR3 DNA follows: TGTGCCAGCAGTTCTGTGAACACTGAAGCTTTCTTT.

This clone was observed once. This chain links TRBV27 with TRBJ1-2; 7 positions match TRBD1. Per germline, CDR1 MNHEY and CDR2 SMNVEV (reference sequence). J gave up 4 bases and V 5 bases, and 4 bases lay outside the gene matches. The CDR3 runs to 13 residues. The CDR3 is CASSGQAAYGYTF. CDR3 coding DNA: TGTGCCAGCAGTGGACAGGCCGCCTATGGCTACACCTTC.

The chain is built from TRBV7-6 and TRBJ1-5; a weak D match, TRBD1 (5 bases). Germline V gene lookup returns CDR1 SGHVS and CDR2 FNYEAQ. The V end lost 1 base, the J end lost 4 bases, and 14 bases lay between the germline ends. The CDR3 is 16 residues long. As DNA, the CDR3 is TGTGCCAGCAGCTTAGGGGTAAGGACACTGAATCAGCCCCAGCATTTT. Protein: CASSLGVRTLNQPQHF.

This chain joins TRBV11-3 and TRBJ2-1; 7 nucleotides agree with TRBD1. Trimming at V came to 4 bases and at J to 8 bases, leaving 2 bases not matched to a gene. In germline, CDR1 is SGHNT, CDR2 YENEEA. This CDR3 contains 12 residues. The CDR3 protein is CASSSDRDEQFF. DNA of the CDR3: TGTGCCAGCAGCTCAGACAGGGATGAGCAGTTCTTC.

The V and J genes are TRBV5-5 and TRBJ2-7, with 9 bases aligning to TRBD1. Trimming removed 3 bases from V and 4 bases from J; junction bases left unmatched: 5. This CDR3 comprises 14 residues. Germline V gene sequence: CDR1 SGHKS, CDR2 YYEKEE (reference sequence). CDR3: CASSSGTGRYEQYF. The CDR3 nucleotides are TGTGCCAGCAGCTCCGGGACAGGGAGATACGAGCAGTACTTC.

This CDR3 reads CASSPSRRAGGYNGELFF. The DNA of the CDR3 is TGCGCCAGCAGCCCGTCTAGGAGAGCGGGAGGGTATAACGGGGAGCTGTTTTTT. The chain employs TRBV4-1 and TRBJ2-2; 10 bases match TRBD2. This CDR3 has 18 amino acids. The germline V gene has CDR1 MGHRA and CDR2 YSYEKL. V was clipped by 4 bases and J by 7 bases; unmatched bases: 15.